This note documents a single T cell receptor (beta chain) sequence. The entry originates in a study of blood T cell repertoires in COVID-19. Background on the study: Acute and convalescent COVID-19 specimens originated in the United States, Italy and Spain. Sample material is recorded as cDNA or gDNA derived from T cells, B-cell-depleted T cells, or PBMCs.

How the authors handled the data: Nucleated cell number was recorded as an estimate derived from reference gene primer amplification. TCRdb's copy holds only in-frame clones and misses some; the assay was immunoSEQ multiplex PCR. V, J and clone size derive from that table, while D and trimming were established from the DNA sequence. Here the sample spans over 200,000 clones, about 88% being singletons. The V and J ends lost 0 bases and 4 bases respectively, with 6 bases between them. This CDR3 has 13 amino acids. Germline V gives CDR1 LNHDA, CDR2 SQIVND (reference sequence). Material: peripheral blood. This sequence joins TRBV19 and TRBJ2-5; D gene unclear. The receptor's source is a man aged 35-49 years with active or convalescent COVID-19. For the CDR3, the DNA is TGTGCCAGTAGTATAGACACGGGAGAGACCCAGTACTTC. The encoded protein is CASSIDTGETQYF.